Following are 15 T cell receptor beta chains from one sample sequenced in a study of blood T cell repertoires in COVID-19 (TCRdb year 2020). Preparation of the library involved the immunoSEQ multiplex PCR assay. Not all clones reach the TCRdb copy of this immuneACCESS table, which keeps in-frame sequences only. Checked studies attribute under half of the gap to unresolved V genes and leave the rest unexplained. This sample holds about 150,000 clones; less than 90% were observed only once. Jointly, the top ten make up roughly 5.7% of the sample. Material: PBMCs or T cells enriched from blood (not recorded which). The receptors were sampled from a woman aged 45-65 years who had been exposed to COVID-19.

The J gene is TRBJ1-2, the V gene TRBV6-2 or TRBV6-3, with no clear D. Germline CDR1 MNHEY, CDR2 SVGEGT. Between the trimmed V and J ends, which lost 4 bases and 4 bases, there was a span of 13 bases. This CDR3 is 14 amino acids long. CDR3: CASSFTEVTYGYTF. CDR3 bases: TGTGCCAGCAGTTTTACAGAAGTCACCTATGGCTACACCTTC.

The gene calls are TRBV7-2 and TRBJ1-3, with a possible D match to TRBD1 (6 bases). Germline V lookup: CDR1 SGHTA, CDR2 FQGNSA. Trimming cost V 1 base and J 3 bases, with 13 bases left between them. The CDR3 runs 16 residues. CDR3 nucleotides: TGTGCCAGCAGCTTAGGACAGGCGGCGGGTGGAAACACCATATATTTT. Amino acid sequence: CASSLGQAAGGNTIYF.

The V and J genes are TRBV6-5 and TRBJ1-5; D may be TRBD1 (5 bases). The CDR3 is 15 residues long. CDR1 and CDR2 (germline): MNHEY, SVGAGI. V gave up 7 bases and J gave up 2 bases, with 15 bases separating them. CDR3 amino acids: CASTLGTAGNQPQHF. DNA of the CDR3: TGTGCCAGCACCCTAGGGACTGCTGGCAATCAGCCCCAGCATTTT.

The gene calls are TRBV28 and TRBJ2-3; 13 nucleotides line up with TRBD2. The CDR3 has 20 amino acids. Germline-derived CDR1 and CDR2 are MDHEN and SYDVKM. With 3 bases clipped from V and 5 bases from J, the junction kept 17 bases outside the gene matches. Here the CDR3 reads CASSFRYPRGLAGVLDTQYF. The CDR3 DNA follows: TGTGCCAGCAGTTTTCGGTACCCAAGAGGACTAGCGGGAGTTTTAGATACGCAGTATTTT.

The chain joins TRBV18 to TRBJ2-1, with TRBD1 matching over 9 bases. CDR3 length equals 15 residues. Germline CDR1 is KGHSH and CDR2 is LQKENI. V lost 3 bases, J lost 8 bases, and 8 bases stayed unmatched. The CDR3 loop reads CASSPQDRGKDEQFF. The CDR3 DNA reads TGTGCCAGCTCACCTCAGGACAGGGGAAAGGATGAGCAGTTCTTC.

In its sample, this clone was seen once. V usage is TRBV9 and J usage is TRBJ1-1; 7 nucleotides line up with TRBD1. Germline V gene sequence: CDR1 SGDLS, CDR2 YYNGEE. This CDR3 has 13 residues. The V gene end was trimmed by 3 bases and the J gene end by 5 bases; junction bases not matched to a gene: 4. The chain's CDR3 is CASSGPGGTEAFF. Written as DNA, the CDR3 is TGTGCCAGCAGCGGCCCAGGGGGAACTGAAGCTTTCTTT.

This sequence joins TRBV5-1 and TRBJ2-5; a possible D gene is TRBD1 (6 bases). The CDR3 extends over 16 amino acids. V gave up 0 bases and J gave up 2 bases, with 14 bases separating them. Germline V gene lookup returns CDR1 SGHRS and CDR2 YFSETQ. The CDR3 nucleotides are TGCGCCAGCAGCTTGGGGGGGCGACCGAGTCAAGAGACCCAGTACTTC. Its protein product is CASSLGGRPSQETQYF.

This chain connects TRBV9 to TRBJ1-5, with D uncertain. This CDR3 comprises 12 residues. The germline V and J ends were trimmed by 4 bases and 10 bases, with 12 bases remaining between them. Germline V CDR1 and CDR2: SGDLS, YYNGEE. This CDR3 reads CASSPGSGPQHF. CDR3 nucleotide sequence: TGTGCCAGCAGCCCAGGATCAGGACCCCAGCATTTT. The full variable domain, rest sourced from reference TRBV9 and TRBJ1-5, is DSGVTQTPKHLITATGQRVTLRCSPRSGDLSVYWYQQSLDQGLQFLIQYYNGEERAKGNILERFSAQQFPDLHSELNLSSLELGDSALYFCASSPGSGPQHFGDGTRLSIL.

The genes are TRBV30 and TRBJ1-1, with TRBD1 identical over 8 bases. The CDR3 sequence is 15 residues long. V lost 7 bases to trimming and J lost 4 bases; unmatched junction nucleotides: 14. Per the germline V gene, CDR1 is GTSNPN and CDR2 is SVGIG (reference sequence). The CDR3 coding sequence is TGTGCCTCCAGCTCCGAGACAGGGGAGGGCACTGAAGCTTTCTTT. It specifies CASSSETGEGTEAFF.

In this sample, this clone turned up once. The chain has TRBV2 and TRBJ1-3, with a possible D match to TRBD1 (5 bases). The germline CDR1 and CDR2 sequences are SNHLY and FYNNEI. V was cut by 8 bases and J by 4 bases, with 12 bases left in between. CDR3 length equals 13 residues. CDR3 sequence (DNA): TGTGCCAGCGGTCCCAGGGCAGGAAACACCATATATTTT. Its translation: CASGPRAGNTIYF.

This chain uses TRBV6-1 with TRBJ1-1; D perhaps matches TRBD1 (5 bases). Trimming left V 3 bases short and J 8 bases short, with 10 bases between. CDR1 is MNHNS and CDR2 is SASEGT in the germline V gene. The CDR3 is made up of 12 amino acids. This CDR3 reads CASSDPGLEAFF. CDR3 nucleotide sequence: TGTGCCAGCAGTGACCCGGGACTAGAAGCTTTCTTT.

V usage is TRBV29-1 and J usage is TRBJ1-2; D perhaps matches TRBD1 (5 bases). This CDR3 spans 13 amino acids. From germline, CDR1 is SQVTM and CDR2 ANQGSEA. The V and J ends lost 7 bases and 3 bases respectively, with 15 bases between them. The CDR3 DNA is TGCAGCGCCCCACAACGGGGGGACTATGGCTACACCTTC. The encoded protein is CSAPQRGDYGYTF.

CDR3 protein: CASSPTNLRGADTQYF. The CDR3 coding sequence is TGTGCCAGCAGCCCTACAAACCTCCGAGGCGCAGATACGCAGTATTTT. The V gene is TRBV11-2, the J gene TRBJ2-3; D remains unclear. The CDR3 runs to 16 residues. Germline V gene sequence: CDR1 SGHAT, CDR2 FQNNGV. Trimming left V 5 bases short and J 4 bases short, with 19 bases between.

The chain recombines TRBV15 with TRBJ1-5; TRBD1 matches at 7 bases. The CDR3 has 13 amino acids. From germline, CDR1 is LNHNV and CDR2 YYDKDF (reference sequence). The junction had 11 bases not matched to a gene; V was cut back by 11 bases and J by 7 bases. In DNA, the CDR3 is TGTGCCTCCGCCTCGACAGGGAGGCAGCCCCAGCATTTT. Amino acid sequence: CASASTGRQPQHF.

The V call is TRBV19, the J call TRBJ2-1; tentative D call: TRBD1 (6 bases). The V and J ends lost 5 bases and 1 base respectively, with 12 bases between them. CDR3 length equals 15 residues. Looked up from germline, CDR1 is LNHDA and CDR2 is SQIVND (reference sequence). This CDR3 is CASSQTGKSYNEQFF. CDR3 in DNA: TGTGCCAGTAGTCAAACAGGGAAATCCTACAATGAGCAGTTCTTC. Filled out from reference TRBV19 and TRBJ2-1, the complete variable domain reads DGGITQSPKYLFRKEGQNVTLSCEQNLNHDAMYWYRQDPGQGLRLIYYSQIVNDFQKGDIAEGYSVSREKKESFPLTVTSAQKNPTAFYLCASSQTGKSYNEQFFGPGTRLTVL.